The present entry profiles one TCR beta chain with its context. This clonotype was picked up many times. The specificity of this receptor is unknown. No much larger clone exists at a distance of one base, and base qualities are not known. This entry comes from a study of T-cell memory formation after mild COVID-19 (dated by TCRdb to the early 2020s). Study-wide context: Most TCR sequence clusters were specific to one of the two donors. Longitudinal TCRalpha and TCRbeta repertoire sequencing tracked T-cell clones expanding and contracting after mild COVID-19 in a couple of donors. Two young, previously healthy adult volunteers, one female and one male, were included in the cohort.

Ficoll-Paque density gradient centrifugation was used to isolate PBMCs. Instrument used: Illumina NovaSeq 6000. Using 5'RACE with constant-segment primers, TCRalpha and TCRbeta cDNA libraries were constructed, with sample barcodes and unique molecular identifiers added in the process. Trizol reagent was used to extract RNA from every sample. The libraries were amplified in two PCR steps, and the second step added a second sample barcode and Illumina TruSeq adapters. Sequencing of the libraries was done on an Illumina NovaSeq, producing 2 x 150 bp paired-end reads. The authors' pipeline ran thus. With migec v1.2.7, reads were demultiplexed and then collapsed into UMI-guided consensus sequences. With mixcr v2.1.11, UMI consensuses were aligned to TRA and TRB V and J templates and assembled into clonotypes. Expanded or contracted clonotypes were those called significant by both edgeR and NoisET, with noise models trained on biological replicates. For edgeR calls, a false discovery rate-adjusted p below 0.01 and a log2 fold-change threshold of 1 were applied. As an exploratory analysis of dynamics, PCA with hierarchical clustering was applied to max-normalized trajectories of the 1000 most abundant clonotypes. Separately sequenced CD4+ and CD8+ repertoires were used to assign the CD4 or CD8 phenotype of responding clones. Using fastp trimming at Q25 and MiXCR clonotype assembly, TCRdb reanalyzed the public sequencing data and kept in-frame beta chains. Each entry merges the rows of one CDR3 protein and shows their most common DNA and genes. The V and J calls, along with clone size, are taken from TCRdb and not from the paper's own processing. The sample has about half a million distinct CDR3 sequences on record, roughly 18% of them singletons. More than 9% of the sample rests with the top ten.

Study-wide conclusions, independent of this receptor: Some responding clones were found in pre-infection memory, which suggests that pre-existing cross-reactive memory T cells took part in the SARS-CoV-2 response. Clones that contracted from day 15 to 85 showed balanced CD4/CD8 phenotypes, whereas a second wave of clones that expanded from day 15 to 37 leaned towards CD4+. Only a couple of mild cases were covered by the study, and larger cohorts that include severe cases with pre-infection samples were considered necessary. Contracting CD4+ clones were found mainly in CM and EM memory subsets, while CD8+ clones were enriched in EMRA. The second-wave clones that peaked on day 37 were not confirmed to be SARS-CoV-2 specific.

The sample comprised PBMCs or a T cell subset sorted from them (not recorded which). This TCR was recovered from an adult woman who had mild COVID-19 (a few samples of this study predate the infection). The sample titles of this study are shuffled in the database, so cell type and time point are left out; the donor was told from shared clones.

The CDR3 region has the sequence CASSPRPYEQYF. The bases are TGTGCCAGCTCACCGAGACCCTACGAGCAGTACTTC. The chain uses TRBV12-3 or TRBV12-4 and TRBJ2-7; the D segment cannot be called with confidence. Relative to germline, V is 8 bases shorter and J is 2 bases shorter, with 10 bases between their ends. The CDR3 spans 12 residues, from the cysteine through the phenylalanine. The sequence is cut down to CDR3 DNA, 36 bases in frame from base 1.